Shown below are 23 T cell receptor beta chains from a single sample sequenced in a study of neurological immune-mediated disorders. TCRdb re-called the 5' RACE reads with MiXCR, one entry per CDR3 protein. The sample holds 71,000 or so distinct CDR3 sequences, 5% to 5.5% seen once. Sequences were obtained from PBMCs. The receptors were sampled from a woman in her twenties or thirties with multiple sclerosis.

This clonotype was seen ten or more times. The V and J genes are TRBV20-1 and TRBJ2-3, with 7 positions matching TRBD2. Germline trimming cut 0 bases from V and 0 bases from J; bases unmatched to any gene: 6. CDR3 length: 16 amino acids. Germline values: CDR1 DFQATT, CDR2 SNEGSKA (reference sequence). The CDR3 sequence: CSARDPRRESTDTQYF. CDR3 in DNA: TGCAGTGCTAGAGATCCTCGGCGGGAGAGCACAGATACGCAGTATTTT.

This clonotype was seen repeatedly, ten times or more. J is TRBJ2-5 and V is TRBV5-1; the D is unclear. V lost 6 bases to trimming and J lost 2 bases, with 14 bases between them. The CDR3 is made up of 14 amino acids. CDR1 is SGHRS, CDR2 YFSETQ, per germline. CDR3 sequence reads: CASTLGGIQETQYF. DNA of the CDR3: TGCGCCAGCACCCTTGGTGGGATTCAAGAGACCCAGTACTTC.

This chain links TRBV20-1 with TRBJ1-1, with D tentatively TRBD1 (5 bases). In germline, CDR1 is DFQATT, CDR2 SNEGSKA (reference sequence). The CDR3 sequence is 14 residues long. Trimming shortened V by 3 bases and J by 10 bases, and 21 bases separated the two germline ends. CDR3: CSASFTNQGSVAFF. The DNA of the CDR3 is TGCAGTGCTAGCTTTACTAACCAGGGATCGGTAGCTTTCTTT.

This clonotype occurred many times. The rearrangement links TRBV20-1 to TRBJ1-2; weak D call: TRBD1 (6 bases). In germline, CDR1 is DFQATT, CDR2 SNEGSKA (reference sequence). The CDR3 spans 13 residues. Trimming took off 3 bases at V and 7 bases at J, with 15 bases between the two ends. The CDR3 DNA is TGCAGTGCTAGCCTTACAGGGATGTCTGGCTACACCTTC. This encodes CSASLTGMSGYTF.

This sequence joins TRBV5-1 and TRBJ2-2; tentatively, D is TRBD1 (6 bases). Germline V gene data show CDR1 as SGHRS and CDR2 as YFSETQ. Trimming shortened V by 0 bases and J by 4 bases, and 10 bases separated the two germline ends. The length of the CDR3 is 15 residues. This CDR3 is CASSLGGHPTGELFF. The DNA of the CDR3 is TGCGCCAGCAGCTTGGGGGGACACCCCACCGGGGAGCTGTTTTTT. Full variable domain (remainder filled in from reference TRBV5-1 and TRBJ2-2): KAGVTQTPRYLIKTRGQQVTLSCSPISGHRSVSWYQQTPGQGLQFLFEYFSETQRNKGNFPGRFSGRQFSNSRSEMNVSTLELGDSALYLCASSLGGHPTGELFFGEGSRLTVL.

The table lists this clonotype with many counts. The chain joins TRBV20-1 to TRBJ2-7; 10 positions match TRBD2. Germline CDR1 DFQATT, CDR2 SNEGSKA (reference sequence). V lost 1 base to trimming and J lost 5 bases; unmatched junction nucleotides: 8. The length of the CDR3 is 15 residues. This chain's CDR3 is CSARGEREGAHEQYF. The CDR3 DNA sequence: TGCAGTGCTAGAGGAGAGCGGGAGGGTGCCCACGAGCAGTACTTC.

A few counts support this clonotype. The chain carries TRBV5-1 and TRBJ2-1; TRBD2 aligns across 12 bases. Germline V gene data show CDR1 as SGHRS and CDR2 as YFSETQ. Unmatched junction bases numbered 10, after V lost 3 bases and J lost 0 bases. CDR3 length equals 19 residues. This CDR3 reads CASSSSLAGGSPSYNEQFF. As DNA, the CDR3 is TGCGCCAGCAGCTCGTCACTAGCGGGGGGTTCACCCTCCTACAATGAGCAGTTCTTC.

This clonotype was seen more than once but under ten times. This rearrangement joins TRBV5-1 to TRBJ2-4; 7 bases are shared with TRBD2. The CDR3 is 15 residues long. V lost 4 bases and J lost 1; bases outside the gene matches: 5. Germline CDR1 SGHRS, CDR2 YFSETQ. CDR3 bases: TGCGCCAGCAGCCCTCTAGCGGACGCCAAAAACATTCAGTACTTC. Translating it yields CASSPLADAKNIQYF. Together with reference TRBV5-1 and TRBJ2-4, the CDR3 gives the full variable domain: KAGVTQTPRYLIKTRGQQVTLSCSPISGHRSVSWYQQTPGQGLQFLFEYFSETQRNKGNFPGRFSGRQFSNSRSEMNVSTLELGDSALYLCASSPLADAKNIQYFGAGTRLSVL.

This clonotype has at least ten counts. The chain links TRBV20-1 to TRBJ1-5; 8 bases line up with TRBD1. The CDR3 has 14 residues. With V trimmed by 3 bases and J by 6 bases, 7 bases remained unmatched. CDR1 and CDR2 from the germline V gene are DFQATT and SNEGSKA (reference sequence). This CDR3 is CSASFTGGRQPQHF. In DNA form, the CDR3 reads TGCAGTGCTAGTTTTACAGGGGGTCGTCAGCCCCAGCATTTT.

V gene TRBV20-1 combines with J gene TRBJ2-1; 7 positions match TRBD1. V was clipped by 5 bases and J by 6 bases; unmatched bases: 13. Germline values: CDR1 DFQATT, CDR2 SNEGSKA (reference sequence). This CDR3 is built from 15 residues. CDR3 sequence (DNA): TGCAGTGCTGGGAAGGTGGACAGGCAACTCAATGAGCAGTTCTTC. Translating gives CSAGKVDRQLNEQFF.

The V and J genes are TRBV5-1 and TRBJ2-1, with 7 bases lining up with TRBD1. V shed 2 bases and J 1 base; nucleotides not matched to a gene: 3. The germline gives CDR1 SGHRS, CDR2 YFSETQ. The length of the CDR3 is 15 residues. The DNA of the CDR3 is TGCGCCAGCAGCTTTTTGACAGGGTCCTACAATGAGCAGTTCTTC. This encodes CASSFLTGSYNEQFF.

The sample holds many counts of this clonotype. Here the CDR3 reads CSARVRTVEAFF. CDR3 bases: TGCAGTGCTAGAGTGAGGACAGTAGAAGCTTTCTTT. V and J are TRBV20-1 and TRBJ1-1, with D maybe TRBD1 (6 bases). This CDR3 is built from 12 residues. V was clipped by 1 base and J by 8 bases, with 11 bases between them. Germline V lookup: CDR1 DFQATT, CDR2 SNEGSKA (reference sequence).

This clonotype was counted only a few times. A much larger clone differs from this one at a single base, so this may be a read error. This CDR3 fails to terminate in the conserved phenylalanine or tryptophan, so it likely reflects a read error. The rearrangement links TRBV18 to TRBJ2-2, with no clear D. The CDR3 spans 16 residues. In germline, CDR1 is KGHSH, CDR2 LQKENI. V was cut by 1 base and J by 1 base, with 10 bases left in between. The CDR3 loop is CASSPQPSGNTGELFI. The CDR3 nucleotides read TGTGCCAGCTCACCACAGCCGTCAGGGAACACCGGGGAGCTGTTTATT.

This clonotype showed up just a few times. The chain recombines TRBV6-6 with TRBJ2-1; no clear D. Germline V CDR1 and CDR2: MNHNY, SVGAGI (reference sequence). V lost 2 bases and J 1 base, leaving 9 bases between the germline ends. This CDR3 spans 15 amino acids. In DNA form, the CDR3 reads TGTGCCAGCAGTTACCGACTGGGGTCCTACAATGAGCAGTTCTTC. It encodes CASSYRLGSYNEQFF.

This clonotype was detected many times. The V and J genes are TRBV7-9 and TRBJ1-4; 7 positions agree with TRBD1. Per germline, CDR1 SEHNR and CDR2 FQNEAQ (reference sequence). Losses at the gene ends were 4 bases for V and 8 bases for J; bases not matched to a gene: 13. The CDR3 extends over 16 amino acids. In nucleotides, the CDR3 is TGTGCCAGCAGCTCCCCAAAACAGGGGCGGGGAGAAAAACTGTTTTTT. Translation gives CASSSPKQGRGEKLFF. Drawing the rest from reference TRBV7-9 and TRBJ1-4, the complete variable domain is DTGVSQNPRHKITKRGQNVTFRCDPISEHNRLYWYRQTLGQGPEFLTYFQNEAQLEKSRLLSDRFSAERPKGSFSTLEIQRTEQGDSAMYLCASSSPKQGRGEKLFFGSGTQLSVL.

Many counts were recorded for this clonotype. In DNA form, the CDR3 reads TGCGCCAGCTCGGGACAGTTCTCCGGGGAGCTGTTTTTT. It is translated as CASSGQFSGELFF. The rearrangement links TRBV10-1 to TRBJ2-2, with 7 nucleotides matching TRBD1. The germline V gene has CDR1 WNHNN and CDR2 SYGVQD (reference sequence). There are 13 residues in the CDR3. Trimming took 8 bases from V and 6 from J; bases not matched to a gene: 6.

V gene TRBV5-1 combines with J gene TRBJ2-1, with 10 bases matching TRBD1. The CDR3 is 17 residues long. From germline, CDR1 is SGHRS and CDR2 YFSETQ. Germline trimming cut 3 bases from V and 5 bases from J; bases unmatched to any gene: 11. The CDR3 sequence is CASSYGQGVTRHNEQFF. The CDR3 DNA reads TGCGCCAGCAGCTATGGACAGGGGGTAACTAGACACAATGAGCAGTTCTTC.

This clonotype was detected ten times or more. This rearrangement joins TRBV7-2 to TRBJ1-1, with D possibly matching TRBD1 (5 bases). This CDR3 comprises 13 residues. V gave up 6 bases and J gave up 0 bases, with 8 bases separating them. CDR1 is SGHTA and CDR2 is FQGNSA in the germline V gene. The CDR3 nucleotides are TGTGCCAGCAGGACAGTACTGAACACTGAAGCTTTCTTT. Translation: CASRTVLNTEAFF.

This clonotype was counted at least ten times. Here the CDR3 reads CASSQDRVYGYTF. The CDR3 nucleotides read TGTGCCAGCAGTCAGGACAGGGTCTATGGCTACACCTTC. The chain recombines TRBV28 with TRBJ1-2, with 8 bases matching TRBD1. CDR1 is MDHEN and CDR2 is SYDVKM in the germline V gene. V shed 5 bases, J shed 4 bases, and the junction held 3 bases outside the gene matches. This CDR3 spans 13 amino acids.

This clonotype was counted only a few times. V and J are TRBV27 and TRBJ1-5; a weak D match, TRBD1 (6 bases). V shed 10 bases and J shed 5 bases, with 15 bases lying between them. The length of the CDR3 is 13 residues. Looked up from germline, CDR1 is MNHEY and CDR2 is SMNVEV (reference sequence). CDR3 residues: CANQGRPHQPQHF. Written as DNA, the CDR3 is TGTGCCAACCAGGGGCGACCTCATCAGCCCCAGCATTTT.

At least ten counts were recorded for this clonotype. The genes are TRBV11-2 and TRBJ2-2, with no clear D. In germline, CDR1 is SGHAT, CDR2 FQNNGV. This CDR3 is 12 amino acids long. Trimming removed 2 bases from V and 8 bases from J, with 6 bases in between. The CDR3 loop reads CASSLYEGELFF. The CDR3 DNA is TGTGCCAGCAGCTTATATGAGGGGGAGCTGTTTTTT. Based on the CDR3 plus reference TRBV11-2 and TRBJ2-2, the full variable domain is EAGVAQSPRYKIIEKRQSVAFWCNPISGHATLYWYQQILGQGPKLLIQFQNNGVVDDSQLPKDRFSAERLKGVDSTLKIQPAKLEDSAVYLCASSLYEGELFFGEGSRLTVL.

This clonotype came up many times. The chain recombines TRBV20-1 with TRBJ2-3, with 9 bases that match TRBD2. This CDR3 spans 16 amino acids. After removal of 0 bases from V and 5 bases from J, the junction contained 9 bases not matched to a gene. Germline loops: CDR1 DFQATT, CDR2 SNEGSKA (reference sequence). CDR3 in DNA: TGCAGTGCTAGAGATCTCGGTAGCGGGGGTCTAGATACGCAGTATTTT. It yields the protein CSARDLGSGGLDTQYF.

This chain connects TRBV12-3 or TRBV12-4 to TRBJ2-5; D call uncertain. CDR3 length equals 14 residues. V lost 7 bases, J lost 2 bases, and 14 bases lay in between. CDR3 nucleotide sequence: TGTGCCAGCACCCGGTTAGGCCTACAAGAGACCCAGTACTTC. This sequence encodes CASTRLGLQETQYF.